Following are 24 T cell receptor beta chains from one sample sequenced in a study of T cell clones after liver transplantation. The table came from immunoSEQ multiplex PCR; TCRdb's copy has only in-frame clones and leaves some out. The data contain roughly 100,000 clones, about 88% of them singletons. The input for sequencing was CD4+ T cells from blood, taken around 44 months after liver transplant. Receptors were obtained from a human patient who received a liver transplant. Some T cells may originate from the graft donor.

The chain is built from TRBV2 and TRBJ2-5, with D possibly matching TRBD1 (5 bases). CDR1 and CDR2 from the germline V gene are SNHLY and FYNNEI. The V end lost 4 bases, the J end lost 0 bases, and 12 bases lay between the germline ends. The CDR3 is 15 residues long. DNA for the CDR3: TGTGCCAGCAGTGCGCAGGGTTTGAACCAAGAGACCCAGTACTTC. Encoded protein: CASSAQGLNQETQYF.

J is TRBJ2-7 and V is TRBV5-1; the D gene is possibly TRBD2 (5 bases). Germline V CDR1 and CDR2: SGHRS, YFSETQ. This CDR3 is built from 14 residues. V was cut by 0 bases and J by 0 bases, with 7 bases left in between. CDR3 DNA: TGCGCCAGCAGCTTGGGCCGGGGCTCCTACGAGCAGTACTTC. Translation: CASSLGRGSYEQYF.

The chain joins TRBV7-6 to TRBJ2-3, with D unclear. This CDR3 region has 13 residues. Germline CDR1 SGHVS, CDR2 FNYEAQ. V dropped 5 bases and J dropped 4 bases, with 10 bases sitting between them. This chain's CDR3 is CASSPRSPDTQYF. The CDR3 DNA reads TGTGCCAGCAGCCCCAGGAGCCCAGATACGCAGTATTTT.

The chain joins TRBV9 to TRBJ2-4; possibly TRBD1 or TRBD2 for D (5 bases each). This CDR3 spans 12 amino acids. V lost 0 bases to trimming and J lost 8 bases, with 6 bases between them. From germline, CDR1 is SGDLS and CDR2 YYNGEE. CDR3 sequence (DNA): TGTGCCAGCAGCGTAGTGGGGGACATTCAGTACTTC. It yields the protein CASSVVGDIQYF.

The chain uses TRBV5-1 and TRBJ2-3, with 9 bases lining up with TRBD2. The J segment lost 4 bases and the V segment lost 0 bases, leaving 6 bases of the junction unmatched. The length of the CDR3 is 16 residues. Germline CDR1 reads SGHRS; CDR2 reads YFSETQ. CDR3 nucleotide sequence: TGCGCCAGCAGCTTGGACGCGGGAGGGCCCTCAGATACGCAGTATTTT. Residues: CASSLDAGGPSDTQYF.

This clone was seen once. The CDR3 region is CASSPRTGATDTQYF. CDR3 in DNA: TGTGCCAGTAGTCCCCGGACAGGGGCGACAGATACGCAGTATTTT. J is TRBJ2-3 and V is TRBV19; 9 positions match TRBD1. The CDR3 runs to 15 residues. The J segment lost 3 bases and the V segment lost 5 bases, leaving 6 bases of the junction unmatched. CDR1 and CDR2 (germline): LNHDA, SQIVND (reference sequence).

Concerning this clone itself: Within the sample, other DNA sequences also encode this same CDR3. The chain combines TRBV5-1 with TRBJ2-7; D is possibly TRBD1 or TRBD2 (6 bases each). Trimming stripped 4 bases from V and 6 bases from J, with 17 bases between. Germline CDR1 is SGHRS and CDR2 is YFSETQ. CDR3 size: 14 residues. CDR3 protein: CASSRDEGGLEQYF. For the CDR3, the DNA is TGCGCCAGCAGCCGGGACGAAGGGGGGCTCGAGCAGTACTTC.

The table lists this clone with a few counts. The chain couples TRBV5-4 to TRBJ2-1; 7 nucleotides agree with TRBD2. The trim removed 1 base at V and 3 bases at J, leaving 4 bases unmatched. CDR3 length equals 15 residues. The germline V gene encodes CDR1 SGHNT and CDR2 YYREEE (reference sequence). The CDR3 nucleotides read TGTGCCAGCAGCTTGCGTAGCGGGTTCTACAATGAGCAGTTCTTC. Translated: CASSLRSGFYNEQFF.

This chain uses TRBV18 with TRBJ2-7; 10 nucleotides line up with TRBD2. This CDR3 spans 16 amino acids. V lost 1 base and J lost 0; bases outside the gene matches: 3. Germline lookup yields CDR1 KGHSH and CDR2 LQKENI. The CDR3 loop reads CASSPRSGRSSYEQYF. The CDR3 DNA sequence: TGTGCCAGCTCACCACGTAGCGGGAGGAGCTCCTACGAGCAGTACTTC.

As DNA, the CDR3 is TGTGCCAGCAGTTTCCAGGGGGCGCAAGATACGCAGTATTTT. Protein product: CASSFQGAQDTQYF. V gene TRBV27 combines with J gene TRBJ2-3, with 8 bases that match TRBD1. Per the germline V gene, CDR1 is MNHEY and CDR2 is SMNVEV (reference sequence). The J segment lost 5 bases and the V segment lost 3 bases, leaving 4 bases of the junction unmatched. The CDR3 length is 14 residues.

This chain joins TRBV15 and TRBJ2-7, with D perhaps TRBD1 (6 bases). Germline CDR1 reads LNHNV; CDR2 reads YYDKDF (reference sequence). V was shortened by 0 bases and J by 7 bases, with 22 bases between the two germline ends. The CDR3 covers 17 residues. The CDR3 protein is CATSRESTGRFLGEQYF. The CDR3 nucleotides are TGTGCCACCAGCAGAGAATCCACAGGGCGATTTCTAGGAGAGCAGTACTTC.

This sequence joins TRBV7-8 and TRBJ1-2; TRBD1 matches at 12 bases. V dropped 7 bases and J dropped 7; count of bases not matched to a gene: 10. Germline lookup yields CDR1 SGHVS and CDR2 FQNEAQ. The CDR3 has 15 residues. DNA for the CDR3: TGTGCCAGCACCAGAGGGGGACAGGGGGCGATTGGCTACACCTTC. Residues: CASTRGGQGAIGYTF.

The chain combines TRBV19 with TRBJ1-5, with D perhaps matching TRBD1 (5 bases). This CDR3 contains 14 residues. V was pared by 6 bases and J by 3 bases, with 12 bases between. The germline V gene encodes CDR1 LNHDA and CDR2 SQIVND (reference sequence). CDR3 nucleotides: TGTGCCAGTAGACGGGACTCTCTCAATCAGCCCCAGCATTTT. As protein: CASRRDSLNQPQHF.

V is TRBV19 and J is TRBJ2-1, with 10 bases identical to TRBD1. The CDR3 is 16 residues long. The ends lost 7 bases at V and 7 bases at J; junction bases unmatched: 13. Germline loops: CDR1 LNHDA, CDR2 SQIVND (reference sequence). In DNA, the CDR3 is TGTGCCAGTAAAAAAACCGGGACAGGGGACCGGAATGAGCAGTTCTTC. This codes for CASKKTGTGDRNEQFF.

The chain is built from TRBV5-1 and TRBJ2-2; 7 bases map to TRBD1. V shed 4 bases and J 4 bases; nucleotides not matched to a gene: 7. Germline values: CDR1 SGHRS, CDR2 YFSETQ. This CDR3 is built from 15 residues. CDR3 DNA sequence: TGCGCCAGCAGCCCACAGGGGCTAGGCACCGGGGAGCTGTTTTTT. This sequence encodes CASSPQGLGTGELFF.

The rearrangement uses TRBV28 and TRBJ2-7; no definite D call. Germline V lookup: CDR1 MDHEN, CDR2 SYDVKM. The CDR3 runs 15 residues. V was pared by 5 bases and J by 2 bases, with 16 bases between. DNA of the CDR3: TGTGCCAGCAGTCCTACTTCATTGGCCCCCTACGAGCAGTACTTC. Protein sequence: CASSPTSLAPYEQYF.

This sequence joins TRBV10-3 and TRBJ2-7, with 8 nucleotides matching TRBD2. Germline trimming cut 2 bases from V and 5 bases from J; bases unmatched to any gene: 8. The CDR3 loop spans 15 amino acids. CDR1 is ENHRY and CDR2 is SYGVKD in the germline V gene. This CDR3 is CAISEPGLGLNEQYF. CDR3 bases: TGTGCCATCAGTGAGCCGGGACTAGGGCTCAACGAGCAGTACTTC.

This chain links TRBV6-6 with TRBJ1-5; D is undetermined. The V gene's germline CDR1 is MNHNY and CDR2 SVGAGI (reference sequence). The CDR3 has 15 amino acids. Trimming took 1 base from V and 2 from J, leaving 9 bases between them. The DNA of the CDR3 is TGTGCCAGCAGTTACTTGGTCGGGGGCAATCAGCCCCAGCATTTT. Translation gives CASSYLVGGNQPQHF.

This chain joins TRBV6-6 and TRBJ2-7, with TRBD1 matching over 7 bases. The V segment lost 6 bases and the J segment 5 bases; nucleotides outside the gene matches: 13. CDR3 length equals 15 residues. Germline V gene data show CDR1 as MNHNY and CDR2 as SVGAGI (reference sequence). CDR3 region: CASSPRQGDRNEQYF. The CDR3 nucleotides are TGTGCCAGCAGCCCTCGACAGGGAGATAGAAACGAGCAGTACTTC.

V and J are TRBV10-3 and TRBJ1-1; tentative D call: TRBD1 (5 bases). Germline CDR1 reads ENHRY; CDR2 reads SYGVKD. V was shortened by 5 bases and J by 6 bases, with 16 bases between the two germline ends. The CDR3 length is 14 residues. CDR3 DNA sequence: TGTGCCATCAGTCGGGACCTCAACCTTTCTGAAGCTTTCTTT. Translated: CAISRDLNLSEAFF.

The V and J genes are TRBV2 and TRBJ2-7, with TRBD1 matching 8 bases. V trimming: 6 bases; J trimming: 5 bases; junction bases outside the gene matches: 15. CDR1 and CDR2 from the germline V gene are SNHLY and FYNNEI. This CDR3 is 16 amino acids long. CDR3 sequence reads: CASRGQGAQRFDEQYF. The DNA of the CDR3 is TGTGCCAGCAGGGGCCAGGGGGCACAACGATTCGACGAGCAGTACTTC.

This clone was seen many times. This chain connects TRBV11-2 to TRBJ1-1; maybe TRBD1 (5 bases). Germline loops: CDR1 SGHAT, CDR2 FQNNGV. Trimming pared 3 bases from V and 7 bases from J, leaving 12 bases between. This CDR3 contains 13 residues. CDR3 in DNA: TGTGCCAGCAGCTTTCGACTCCAGGGTGAAGCTTTCTTT. Protein product: CASSFRLQGEAFF.

This chain connects TRBV6-1 to TRBJ2-3; no firm D call. The V end was cut by 6 bases, the J end by 2 bases, with 6 bases between. The CDR3 loop spans 12 amino acids. Looked up from germline, CDR1 is MNHNS and CDR2 is SASEGT. The CDR3 reads CASRSFTDTQYF. CDR3 DNA sequence: TGTGCCAGCAGATCCTTCACAGATACGCAGTATTTT.

The CDR3: CASRDSGPQHF. The CDR3 DNA sequence: TGTGCCAGCAGGGATAGTGGGCCCCAGCATTTT. The V and J genes are TRBV2 and TRBJ1-5; no clear D. Germline CDR1 is SNHLY and CDR2 is FYNNEI. The ends were cut back, 6 bases at V and 9 bases at J, with 9 bases in the middle. The CDR3 sequence is 11 residues long.